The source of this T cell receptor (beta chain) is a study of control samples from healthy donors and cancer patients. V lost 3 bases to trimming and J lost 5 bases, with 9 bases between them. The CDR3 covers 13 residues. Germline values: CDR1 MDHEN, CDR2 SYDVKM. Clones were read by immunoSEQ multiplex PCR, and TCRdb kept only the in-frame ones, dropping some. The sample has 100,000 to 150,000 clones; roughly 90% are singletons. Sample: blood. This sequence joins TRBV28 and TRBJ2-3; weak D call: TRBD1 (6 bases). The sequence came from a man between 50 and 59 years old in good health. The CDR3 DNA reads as TGTGCCAGCAGTTTTGGGGGCTTAGATACGCAGTATTTT. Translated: CASSFGGLDTQYF.